The TCR beta chain described here comes from a study of T cell repertoires in cytomegalovirus infection. This clonotype turned up a few times. The antigen is unknown. The V and J ends lost 4 bases and 3 bases, in that order; junction bases with no gene match: 1. This CDR3 contains 14 residues. TCRdb re-called the reads through MiXCR, storing one row per CDR3 protein. The sample includes 450,000 to 650,000 distinct CDR3 sequences, about 40% seen only once; the top ten take around 46%. This specimen was cultured PBMCs, taken from culture after CMV antigen stimulation. The TCR was taken from a human donor in good health (CMV status not recorded). Some clones in this sample may be carry-over from other donors' samples. The chain couples TRBV12-3 or TRBV12-4 to TRBJ2-5; 11 bases line up with TRBD2. The CDR3 loop reads CASSWGLAEETQYF. The CDR3 DNA reads TGTGCCAGCAGTTGGGGACTAGCGGAAGAGACCCAGTACTTC.